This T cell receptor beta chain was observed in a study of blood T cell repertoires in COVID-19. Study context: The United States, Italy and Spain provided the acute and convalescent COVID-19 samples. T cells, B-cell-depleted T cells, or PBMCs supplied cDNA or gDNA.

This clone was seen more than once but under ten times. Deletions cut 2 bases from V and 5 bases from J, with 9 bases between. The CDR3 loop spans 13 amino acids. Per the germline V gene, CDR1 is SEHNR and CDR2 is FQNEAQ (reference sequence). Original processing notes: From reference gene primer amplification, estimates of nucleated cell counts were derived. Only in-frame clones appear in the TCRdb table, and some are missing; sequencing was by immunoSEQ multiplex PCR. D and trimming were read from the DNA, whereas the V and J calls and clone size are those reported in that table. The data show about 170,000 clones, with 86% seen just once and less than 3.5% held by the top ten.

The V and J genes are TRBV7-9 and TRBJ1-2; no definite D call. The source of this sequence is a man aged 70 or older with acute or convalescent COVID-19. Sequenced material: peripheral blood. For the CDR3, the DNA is TGTGCCAGCAGCTTAATACGGTCTTATGGCTACACCTTC. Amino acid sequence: CASSLIRSYGYTF.